This passage covers 21 T cell receptor beta chains from one sample sequenced in a study of beta chain features in type 1 diabetes. Every isolated RNA sample was fully reverse transcribed, so sequencing captured expressed TCRB transcripts. Sequencing used immunoSEQ multiplex PCR; TCRdb keeps in-frame clones, though not all of them. The sample consists of about 360,000 clones, around 13% of them appearing once. Material: naive CD4+ T cells from blood. Source of these receptors: a man aged 18 to 29 in good health.

This clone was observed a handful of times. The genes are TRBV7-8 and TRBJ2-3; no firm D call. Per the germline V gene, CDR1 is SGHVS and CDR2 is FQNEAQ. The CDR3 sequence is 14 residues long. Between the trimmed V and J ends, which lost 4 bases and 6 bases, there was a span of 14 bases. The CDR3 DNA reads TGTGCCAGCAGCTGGCGGCACCTTGGGGATACGCAGTATTTT. It is translated as CASSWRHLGDTQYF.

The table lists this clone with a few counts. The chain has TRBV4-3 and TRBJ2-2, with D possibly matching TRBD2 (6 bases). V dropped 0 bases and J dropped 9 bases, with 23 bases sitting between them. CDR1 is LGHNA and CDR2 is YSLEER in the germline V gene. This CDR3 has 18 residues. CDR3 protein: CASSQDYARGLFFRELFF. DNA for the CDR3: TGCGCCAGCAGCCAAGATTACGCGCGCGGACTATTCTTCCGGGAGCTGTTTTTT.

This clone was detected a few times. J is TRBJ1-1 and V is TRBV2; no clear D. The CDR3 is 14 amino acids. The V end was cut by 4 bases, the J end by 1 base, with 10 bases between. Germline values: CDR1 SNHLY, CDR2 FYNNEI. The CDR3 sequence: CASSVARQNTEAFF. CDR3 DNA sequence: TGTGCCAGCAGTGTTGCGCGACAGAACACTGAAGCTTTCTTT.

The table lists this clone with a few counts. This sequence joins TRBV30 and TRBJ2-7, with a weak D call TRBD1 (6 bases). Germline CDR1 is GTSNPN and CDR2 is SVGIG (reference sequence). Trimming cost V 1 base and J 7 bases, with 17 bases left between them. The CDR3 has 14 residues. CDR3 residues: CAWSGHTGLEEQYF. The CDR3, as DNA: TGTGCCTGGAGTGGACACACAGGGCTGGAGGAGCAGTACTTC.

The rearrangement joins TRBV30 to TRBJ1-1; tentative D call: TRBD1 (5 bases). The length of the CDR3 is 16 residues. Deletions cut 0 bases from V and 5 bases from J, with 19 bases between. Per germline, CDR1 GTSNPN and CDR2 SVGIG (reference sequence). The CDR3 DNA reads as TGTGCCTGGAGTGTAATTCGGAGGGGAGGTAGGACTGAAGCTTTCTTT. This gives the protein CAWSVIRRGGRTEAFF.

This clone was seen only a few times. This chain joins TRBV19 and TRBJ2-6, with 10 bases that match TRBD1. Germline values: CDR1 LNHDA, CDR2 SQIVND (reference sequence). Trimming removed 1 base from V and 4 bases from J; junction bases left unmatched: 7. The CDR3 loop spans 18 amino acids. Written as DNA, the CDR3 is TGTGCCAGTAGTATAGCGGGGACAGGGGCCCCCGGGGCCAACGTCCTGACTTTC. This codes for CASSIAGTGAPGANVLTF. The whole variable domain, remainder taken from reference TRBV19 and TRBJ2-6, is DGGITQSPKYLFRKEGQNVTLSCEQNLNHDAMYWYRQDPGQGLRLIYYSQIVNDFQKGDIAEGYSVSREKKESFPLTVTSAQKNPTAFYLCASSIAGTGAPGANVLTFGAGSRLTVL.

J is TRBJ2-1 and V is TRBV9; D is possibly TRBD2 (5 bases). Germline V lookup: CDR1 SGDLS, CDR2 YYNGEE. The V end lost 4 bases, the J end lost 1 base, and 6 bases lay between the germline ends. This CDR3 has 13 amino acids. The CDR3 nucleotides read TGTGCCAGCAGCTCGGGGTCCTACAATGAGCAGTTCTTC. It translates to CASSSGSYNEQFF.

The V call is TRBV19, the J call TRBJ2-1; tentatively, D is TRBD2 (5 bases). The CDR3 spans 17 residues. The germline V gene has CDR1 LNHDA and CDR2 SQIVND (reference sequence). Between the trimmed V and J ends, which lost 3 bases and 1 base, there was a span of 16 bases. The CDR3 loop reads CASSIRSGADSYNEQFF. In DNA, the CDR3 is TGTGCCAGTAGTATTAGGAGCGGCGCTGATTCCTACAATGAGCAGTTCTTC.

This clone was recorded a few times. The rearrangement uses TRBV28 and TRBJ2-2, with D tentatively TRBD1 (6 bases). The CDR3 runs 13 residues. Per the germline V gene, CDR1 is MDHEN and CDR2 is SYDVKM. The V and J ends lost 6 bases and 7 bases respectively, with 12 bases between them. CDR3 loop: CASRYRVDGELFF. CDR3 bases: TGTGCCAGCAGGTACAGGGTTGACGGGGAGCTGTTTTTT.

V and J are TRBV2 and TRBJ2-7; 10 bases match TRBD1. This CDR3 has 13 residues. CDR1 is SNHLY, CDR2 FYNNEI, per germline. With V trimmed by 9 bases and J by 2 bases, 4 bases remained unmatched. Written as DNA, the CDR3 is TGTGCCAGTTCCGGGACAGGGGCCTACGAGCAGTACTTC. This sequence encodes CASSGTGAYEQYF.

The V call is TRBV11-2, the J call TRBJ2-4; the D gene is possibly TRBD2 (5 bases). Germline assignment: CDR1 SGHAT and CDR2 FQNNGV. This CDR3 has 14 amino acids. Trimming shortened V by 5 bases and J by 1 base, and 9 bases separated the two germline ends. CDR3 bases: TGTGCCAGCAGCCTACGGAGGGCCAAAAACATTCAGTACTTC. It encodes CASSLRRAKNIQYF.

This clone was observed a few times. The chain recombines TRBV4-3 with TRBJ1-5, with D perhaps matching TRBD1 (6 bases). CDR1 and CDR2 (germline): LGHNA, YSLEER. The V and J ends lost 2 bases and 9 bases respectively, with 14 bases between them. The CDR3 covers 14 residues. CDR3 loop: CASSQSMDSRPQHF. Written as DNA, the CDR3 is TGCGCCAGCAGCCAATCCATGGACAGCCGGCCCCAGCATTTT.

The chain recombines TRBV7-9 with TRBJ2-5; D is unresolved. This CDR3 region has 14 residues. CDR1 and CDR2 (germline): SEHNR, FQNEAQ (reference sequence). Deletions cut 5 bases from V and 5 bases from J, with 15 bases between. DNA of the CDR3: TGTGCCAGCAGCCCTGACGAGGCCCGGGAGACCCAGTACTTC. Its protein product is CASSPDEARETQYF.

V is TRBV28 and J is TRBJ2-3; 8 bases are shared with TRBD2. After removal of 2 bases from V and 4 bases from J, the junction contained 5 bases not matched to a gene. CDR3 length: 15 residues. Germline CDR1 reads MDHEN; CDR2 reads SYDVKM. CDR3 loop: CASSLSGGAPDTQYF. For the CDR3, the DNA is TGTGCCAGCAGTTTAAGCGGGGGAGCGCCAGATACGCAGTATTTT. The whole variable domain, filled in from reference TRBV28 and TRBJ2-3, reads DVKVTQSSRYLVKRTGEKVFLECVQDMDHENMFWYRQDPGLGLRLIYFSYDVKMKEKGDIPEGYSVSREKKERFSLILESASTNQTSMYLCASSLSGGAPDTQYFGPGTRLTVL.

The V and J genes are TRBV4-3 and TRBJ2-5; TRBD1 agrees at 7 bases. V trimming: 4 bases; J trimming: 1 base; junction bases outside the gene matches: 6. The CDR3 has 15 residues. CDR1 and CDR2 from the germline V gene are LGHNA and YSLEER. The CDR3 is CASSLSGQVQETQYF. CDR3 sequence (DNA): TGCGCCAGCAGCCTCTCCGGACAGGTCCAAGAGACCCAGTACTTC.

This clone showed up just a few times. V usage is TRBV5-1 and J usage is TRBJ1-1; a possible D gene is TRBD1 (5 bases). CDR1 and CDR2 from the germline V gene are SGHRS and YFSETQ. This CDR3 is built from 14 residues. V was pared by 4 bases and J by 1 base, with 11 bases between. CDR3 DNA: TGCGCCAGCAGCGCTGGAGGGACGAACACTGAAGCTTTCTTT. It encodes CASSAGGTNTEAFF.

CDR3 sequence reads: CASSLGGINEKLFF. The CDR3 coding sequence is TGTGCCAGCAGTTTAGGAGGGATTAATGAAAAACTGTTTTTT. This rearrangement joins TRBV28 to TRBJ1-4; D not resolved. Deletions cut 2 bases from V and 4 bases from J, with 8 bases between. Looked up from germline, CDR1 is MDHEN and CDR2 is SYDVKM. The CDR3 covers 14 residues.

The chain combines TRBV7-8 with TRBJ1-2; weak D call: TRBD1 (6 bases). Germline CDR1 is SGHVS and CDR2 is FQNEAQ. CDR3 length: 14 amino acids. V shed 4 bases and J shed 6 bases, with 15 bases lying between them. The CDR3 region is CASSWGTYGDGYTF. In nucleotides, the CDR3 is TGTGCCAGCAGCTGGGGGACATACGGCGATGGCTACACCTTC.

This clone was counted only a few times. The rearrangement joins TRBV7-6 to TRBJ2-5; TRBD2 matches 15 bases. In germline, CDR1 is SGHVS, CDR2 FNYEAQ. V lost 4 bases, J lost 4 bases, and 4 bases stayed unmatched. The CDR3 sequence is 16 residues long. For the CDR3, the DNA is TGTGCCAGCAGCTCTAAGGGACTAGCGGGGGGAGAGACCCAGTACTTC. This encodes CASSSKGLAGGETQYF.

This clone showed up just a few times. This rearrangement joins TRBV7-7 to TRBJ2-2, with TRBD1 matching over 8 bases. J was trimmed by 6 bases and V by 1 base; bases with no gene match: 7. This CDR3 is 16 amino acids long. Germline lookup yields CDR1 SSHAT and CDR2 FNYEAQ (reference sequence). CDR3 nucleotides: TGTGCCAGCAGCTTAGTCGGACAGGGCGGGCCCGGGGAGCTGTTTTTT. This translates into CASSLVGQGGPGELFF. Looking up the rest from reference TRBV7-7 and TRBJ2-2 gives the full variable domain: GAGVSQSPRYKVTKRGQDVTLRCDPISSHATLYWYQQALGQGPEFLTYFNYEAQPDKSGLPSDRFSAERPEGSISTLTIQRTEQRDSAMYRCASSLVGQGGPGELFFGEGSRLTVL.

This clone was observed a handful of times. J is TRBJ1-2 and V is TRBV29-1; tentative D call: TRBD1 (5 bases). The CDR3 runs 12 residues. Looked up from germline, CDR1 is SQVTM and CDR2 is ANQGSEA. Trimming removed 6 bases at V and 4 bases at J, with 12 bases between. CDR3 in amino acids: CSVQTVGYGYTF. As DNA, the CDR3 is TGCAGCGTGCAGACAGTAGGCTATGGCTACACCTTC.